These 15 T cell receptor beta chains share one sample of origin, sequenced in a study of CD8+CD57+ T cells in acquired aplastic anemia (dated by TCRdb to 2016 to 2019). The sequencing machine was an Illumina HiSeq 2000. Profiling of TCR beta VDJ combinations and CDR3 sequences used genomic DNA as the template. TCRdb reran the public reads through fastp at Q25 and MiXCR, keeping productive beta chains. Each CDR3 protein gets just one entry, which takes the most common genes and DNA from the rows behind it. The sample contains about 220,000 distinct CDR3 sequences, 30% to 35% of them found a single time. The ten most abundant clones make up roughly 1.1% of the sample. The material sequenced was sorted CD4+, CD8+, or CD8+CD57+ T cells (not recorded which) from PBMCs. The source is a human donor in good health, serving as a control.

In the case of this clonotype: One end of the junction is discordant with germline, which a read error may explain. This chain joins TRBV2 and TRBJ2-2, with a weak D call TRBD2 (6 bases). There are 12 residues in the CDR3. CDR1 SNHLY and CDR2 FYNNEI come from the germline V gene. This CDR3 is CASSQDRGALFF. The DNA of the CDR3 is TGCGCCAGCAGCCAAGATCGCGGGGCGCTGTTTTTT.

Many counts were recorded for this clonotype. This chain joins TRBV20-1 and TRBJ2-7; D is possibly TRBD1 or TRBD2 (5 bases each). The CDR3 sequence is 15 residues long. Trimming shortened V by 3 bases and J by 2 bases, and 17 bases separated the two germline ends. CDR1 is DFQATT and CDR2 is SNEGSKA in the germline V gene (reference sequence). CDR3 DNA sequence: TGCAGTGCTAGCCCGAGAAGGACGGGGCCCTACGAGCAGTACTTC. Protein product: CSASPRRTGPYEQYF.

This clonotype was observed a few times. CDR3 nucleotides: TGTGCCAGCAGCCTACTAGCGGGAGGGCCGGGGGATACGCAGTATTTT. This translates into CASSLLAGGPGDTQYF. The chain uses TRBV6-1 and TRBJ2-3, with 13 bases fitting TRBD2. V lost 6 bases, J lost 6 bases, and 9 bases stayed unmatched. There are 16 residues in the CDR3. Germline V gene sequence: CDR1 MNHNS, CDR2 SASEGT.

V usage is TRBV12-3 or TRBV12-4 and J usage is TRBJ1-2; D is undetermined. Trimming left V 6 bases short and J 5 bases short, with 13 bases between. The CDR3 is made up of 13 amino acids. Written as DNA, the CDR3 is TGTGCCAGCAGCCGGACGGATAATTATGGCTACACCTTC. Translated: CASSRTDNYGYTF.

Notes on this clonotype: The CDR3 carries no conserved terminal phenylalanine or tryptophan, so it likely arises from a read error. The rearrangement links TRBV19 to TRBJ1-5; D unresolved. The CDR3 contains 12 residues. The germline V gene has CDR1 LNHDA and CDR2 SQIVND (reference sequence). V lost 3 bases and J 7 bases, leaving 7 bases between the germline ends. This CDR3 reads CASSIGRQPQHL. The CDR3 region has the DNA TGTGCCAGTAGTATTGGGAGACAGCCCCAGCATCTT.

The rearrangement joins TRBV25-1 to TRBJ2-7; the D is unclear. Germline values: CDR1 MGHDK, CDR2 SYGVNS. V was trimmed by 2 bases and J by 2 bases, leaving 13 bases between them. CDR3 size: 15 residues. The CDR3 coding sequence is TGTGCCAGCAGTGAAAACGGCGGATTTACCTACGAGCAGTACTTC. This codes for CASSENGGFTYEQYF.

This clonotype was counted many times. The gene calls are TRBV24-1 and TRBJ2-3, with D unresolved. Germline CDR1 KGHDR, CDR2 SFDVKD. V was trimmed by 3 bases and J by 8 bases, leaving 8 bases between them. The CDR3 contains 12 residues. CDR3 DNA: TGTGCCACCAGTGATCCCCAAGGTACGCAGTATTTT. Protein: CATSDPQGTQYF.

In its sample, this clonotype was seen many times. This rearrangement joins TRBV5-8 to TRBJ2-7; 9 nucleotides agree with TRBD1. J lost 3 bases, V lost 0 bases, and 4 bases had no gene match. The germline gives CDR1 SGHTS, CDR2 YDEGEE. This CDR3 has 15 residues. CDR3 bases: TGTGCCAGCAGCTTGGTAGGGACAGGGTTCTACGAGCAGTACTTC. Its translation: CASSLVGTGFYEQYF.

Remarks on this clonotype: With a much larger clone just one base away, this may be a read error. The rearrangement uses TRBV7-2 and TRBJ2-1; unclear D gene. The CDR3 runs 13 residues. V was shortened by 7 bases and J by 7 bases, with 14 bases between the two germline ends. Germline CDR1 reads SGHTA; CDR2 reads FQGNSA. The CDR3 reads CASNQRARNEQFF. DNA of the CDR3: TGTGCCAGCAACCAAAGGGCGCGGAATGAGCAGTTCTTC. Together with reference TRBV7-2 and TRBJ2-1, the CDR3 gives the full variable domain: GAGVSQSPSNKVTEKGKDVELRCDPISGHTALYWYRQSLGQGLEFLIYFQGNSAPDKSGLPSDRFSAERTGGSVSTLTIQRTQQEDSAVYLCASNQRARNEQFFGPGTRLTVL.

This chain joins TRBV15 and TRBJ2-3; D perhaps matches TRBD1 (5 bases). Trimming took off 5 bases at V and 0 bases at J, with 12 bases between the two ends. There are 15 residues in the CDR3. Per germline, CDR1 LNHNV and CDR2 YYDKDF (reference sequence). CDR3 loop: CATSYNGASTDTQYF. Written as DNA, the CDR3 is TGTGCCACCAGCTATAATGGGGCGAGCACAGATACGCAGTATTTT.

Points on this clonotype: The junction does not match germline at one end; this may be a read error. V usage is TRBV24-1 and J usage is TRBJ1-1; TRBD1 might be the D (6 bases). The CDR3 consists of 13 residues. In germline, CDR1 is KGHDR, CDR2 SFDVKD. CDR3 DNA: TGTGCCACCAGTGATTCGGGGGGCGCTGAAGCTCTCTTT. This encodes CATSDSGGAEALF.

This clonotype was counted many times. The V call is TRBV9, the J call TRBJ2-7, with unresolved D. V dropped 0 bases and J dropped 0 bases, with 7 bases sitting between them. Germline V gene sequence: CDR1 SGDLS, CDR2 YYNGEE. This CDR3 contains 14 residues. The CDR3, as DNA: TGTGCCAGCAGCGTAGAACTGCACTCCTACGAGCAGTACTTC. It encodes CASSVELHSYEQYF. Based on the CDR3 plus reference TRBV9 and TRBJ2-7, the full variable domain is DSGVTQTPKHLITATGQRVTLRCSPRSGDLSVYWYQQSLDQGLQFLIQYYNGEERAKGNILERFSAQQFPDLHSELNLSSLELGDSALYFCASSVELHSYEQYFGPGTRLTVT.

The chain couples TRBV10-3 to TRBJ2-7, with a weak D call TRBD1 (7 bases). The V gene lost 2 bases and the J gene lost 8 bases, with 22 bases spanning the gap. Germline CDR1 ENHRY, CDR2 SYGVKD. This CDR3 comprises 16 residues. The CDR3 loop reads CAISEDGTEAGGKQYF. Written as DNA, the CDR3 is TGTGCCATCAGTGAGGATGGGACCGAGGCAGGGGGGAAGCAGTACTTC.

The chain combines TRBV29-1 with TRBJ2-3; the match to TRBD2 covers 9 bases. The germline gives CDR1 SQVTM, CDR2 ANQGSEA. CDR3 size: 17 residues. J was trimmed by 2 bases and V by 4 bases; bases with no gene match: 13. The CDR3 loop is CSVGGSGLAGTTDTQYF. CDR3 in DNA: TGCAGCGTTGGGGGGTCCGGGCTAGCGGGGACCACAGATACGCAGTATTTT.

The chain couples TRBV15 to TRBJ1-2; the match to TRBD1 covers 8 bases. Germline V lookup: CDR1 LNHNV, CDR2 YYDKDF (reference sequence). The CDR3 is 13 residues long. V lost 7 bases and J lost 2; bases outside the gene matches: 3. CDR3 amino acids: CATTRDRNYGYTF. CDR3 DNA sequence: TGTGCCACCACCCGGGACAGGAACTATGGCTACACCTTC.